This passage covers 12 T cell receptor beta chains from one sample sequenced in a study of beta chain features in type 1 diabetes. Expressed TCRB transcripts were sequenced, since all the RNA that had been isolated was reverse transcribed. The protocol was immunoSEQ multiplex PCR, while the TCRdb copy is restricted to in-frame clones and leaves out a portion. The table has some 140,000 clones, around a tenth seen once. The sequencing input was central memory CD4+ T cells from blood. These receptors all stem from a man younger than 30 in good health.

This clone has just a few counts. V is TRBV6-5 and J is TRBJ2-3; unclear D gene. CDR3 length equals 14 residues. Germline CDR1 reads MNHEY; CDR2 reads SVGAGI. The V gene lost 6 bases and the J gene lost 0 bases, with 10 bases spanning the gap. CDR3 protein: CASRDPTSTDTQYF. CDR3 in DNA: TGTGCCAGCAGAGATCCAACTAGCACAGATACGCAGTATTTT.

This clone was detected a few times. The rearrangement links TRBV29-1 to TRBJ1-5; a possible D gene is TRBD1 (6 bases). Between the trimmed V and J ends, which lost 1 base and 1 base, there was a span of 8 bases. CDR1 and CDR2 from the germline V gene are SQVTM and ANQGSEA. The CDR3 spans 14 residues. The CDR3 nucleotides are TGCAGCGTTGAAGGTACAGGGAGCAATCAGCCCCAGCATTTT. Encoded protein: CSVEGTGSNQPQHF.

This clone has just a few counts. The rearrangement joins TRBV9 to TRBJ2-7; the match to TRBD1 covers 8 bases. The V and J ends lost 0 bases and 6 bases, in that order; junction bases with no gene match: 8. The CDR3 runs to 15 residues. CDR1 is SGDLS, CDR2 YYNGEE, per germline. CDR3 amino acids: CASSVGGQAFAEQYF. The CDR3 DNA follows: TGTGCCAGCAGCGTAGGGGGACAGGCTTTCGCCGAGCAGTACTTC.

The sample holds a few counts of this clone. This rearrangement joins TRBV5-1 to TRBJ2-6, with 7 bases matching TRBD2. The CDR3 is made up of 20 amino acids. CDR1 is SGHRS and CDR2 is YFSETQ in the germline V gene. With V trimmed by 0 bases and J by 0 bases, 12 bases remained unmatched. The CDR3 region has the DNA TGCGCCAGCAGCTTGGAGGGGAAGTGGGGGGGAAGCTCTGGGGCCAACGTCCTGACTTTC. Amino acids: CASSLEGKWGGSSGANVLTF.

The J gene is TRBJ2-5, the V gene TRBV4-3; TRBD1 might be the D (6 bases). Deletions cut 0 bases from V and 5 bases from J, with 10 bases between. The CDR3 has 14 amino acids. The germline CDR1 and CDR2 sequences are LGHNA and YSLEER. CDR3 DNA sequence: TGCGCCAGCAGCCAAGATTGGGGGCTGGAGACCCAGTACTTC. Translating gives CASSQDWGLETQYF.

By sample fraction, this clone is medium-sized. V usage is TRBV5-1 and J usage is TRBJ2-3; 7 bases line up with TRBD1. CDR1 is SGHRS, CDR2 YFSETQ, per germline. V was pared by 0 bases and J by 2 bases, with 9 bases of the junction left unmatched. CDR3 size: 17 residues. CDR3 region: CASSLAPTGHATDTQYF. The CDR3 DNA reads TGCGCCAGCAGCTTGGCCCCGACAGGGCATGCCACAGATACGCAGTATTTT.

This chain uses TRBV28 with TRBJ2-7; D is undetermined. The germline V gene encodes CDR1 MDHEN and CDR2 SYDVKM. V was pared by 6 bases and J by 2 bases, with 8 bases between. CDR3 length: 12 amino acids. In nucleotides, the CDR3 is TGTGCCAGCAGGGATCAGGCCTACGAGCAGTACTTC. The encoded protein is CASRDQAYEQYF.

Ten or more counts support this clone. V and J are TRBV4-3 and TRBJ2-1; possible D gene TRBD2, 5 bases. The CDR3 covers 11 residues. Looked up from germline, CDR1 is LGHNA and CDR2 is YSLEER. The ends were cut back, 4 bases at V and 9 bases at J, with 7 bases in the middle. CDR3 DNA: TGCGCCAGCAGCCTCGAGGGTGAGCAGTTCTTC. Protein: CASSLEGEQFF.

J is TRBJ1-2 and V is TRBV11-2; the D is unclear. Germline CDR1 and CDR2: SGHAT and FQNNGV. The V end was cut by 4 bases, the J end by 7 bases, with 13 bases between. There are 13 residues in the CDR3. CDR3 sequence: CASSSSRVGGYTF. The CDR3 DNA reads as TGTGCCAGCAGCTCCTCCCGGGTTGGTGGCTACACCTTC.

The chain employs TRBV11-2 and TRBJ2-7; 9 bases fit TRBD1. The ends lost 5 bases at V and 0 bases at J; junction bases unmatched: 8. CDR1 SGHAT and CDR2 FQNNGV come from the germline V gene. The length of the CDR3 is 16 residues. The CDR3 sequence is CASSTQDRGYSYEQYF. CDR3 in DNA: TGTGCCAGCAGCACCCAGGACAGGGGCTACTCCTACGAGCAGTACTTC.

V is TRBV6-1 and J is TRBJ2-7; a weak D match, TRBD2 (6 bases). The CDR3 contains 14 residues. Trimming left V 0 bases short and J 6 bases short, with 12 bases between. In germline, CDR1 is MNHNS, CDR2 SASEGT. The CDR3 reads CASSEAGGAGEQYF. The CDR3 DNA reads TGTGCCAGCAGTGAAGCGGGCGGGGCGGGCGAGCAGTACTTC.

This clone was counted a few times. The chain couples TRBV2 to TRBJ2-5; no reliable D call. Between the trimmed V and J ends, which lost 4 bases and 1 base, there was a span of 7 bases. The CDR3 loop spans 13 amino acids. CDR1 is SNHLY and CDR2 is FYNNEI in the germline V gene. This chain's CDR3 is CASSGQAQETQYF. As DNA, the CDR3 is TGTGCCAGCAGTGGTCAGGCCCAAGAGACCCAGTACTTC.